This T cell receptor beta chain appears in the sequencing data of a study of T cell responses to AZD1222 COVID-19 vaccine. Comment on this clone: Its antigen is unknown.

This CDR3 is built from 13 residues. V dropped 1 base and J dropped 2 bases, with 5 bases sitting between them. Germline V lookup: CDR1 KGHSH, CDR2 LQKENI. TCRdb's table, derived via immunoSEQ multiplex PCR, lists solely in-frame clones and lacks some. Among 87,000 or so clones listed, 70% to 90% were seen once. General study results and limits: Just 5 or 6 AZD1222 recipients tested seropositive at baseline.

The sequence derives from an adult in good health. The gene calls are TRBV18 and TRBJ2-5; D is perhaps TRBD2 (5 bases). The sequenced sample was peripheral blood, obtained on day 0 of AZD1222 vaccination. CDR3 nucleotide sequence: TGTGCCAGCTCACCACGAGGGCAAGAGACCCAGTACTTC. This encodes CASSPRGQETQYF.